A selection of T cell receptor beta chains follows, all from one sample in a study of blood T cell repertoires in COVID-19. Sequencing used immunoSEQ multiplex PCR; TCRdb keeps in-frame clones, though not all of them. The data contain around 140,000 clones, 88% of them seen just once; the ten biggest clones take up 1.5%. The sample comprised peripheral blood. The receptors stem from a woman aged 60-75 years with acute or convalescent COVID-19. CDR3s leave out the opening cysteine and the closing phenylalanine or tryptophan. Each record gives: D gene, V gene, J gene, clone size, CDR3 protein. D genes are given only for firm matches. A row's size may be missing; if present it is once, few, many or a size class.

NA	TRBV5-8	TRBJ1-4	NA	ASSLTHINEKLF
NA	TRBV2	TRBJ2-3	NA	ASRLTGGTDTQY
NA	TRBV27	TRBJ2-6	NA	ASSPVSGVGGRANVLT
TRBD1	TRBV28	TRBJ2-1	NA	ASNRDSNEQF
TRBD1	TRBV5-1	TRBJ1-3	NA	ASSPDRTFSIY
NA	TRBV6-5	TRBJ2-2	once	ASIPRPQDTGELF
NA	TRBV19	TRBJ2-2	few	ASSIGQGLWVF
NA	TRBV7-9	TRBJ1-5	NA	ASSLGAGERGNQPQH
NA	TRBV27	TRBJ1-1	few	ASSPLSAGRTEAF
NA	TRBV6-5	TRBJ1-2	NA	ASSPQQGLNYGYT
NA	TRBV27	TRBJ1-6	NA	ASSYFNSPLH
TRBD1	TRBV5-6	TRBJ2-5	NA	ASRPGQGVQETQY
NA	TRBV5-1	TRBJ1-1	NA	ASSGGRFGTDTEAF
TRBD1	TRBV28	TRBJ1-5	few	ASSPGTGENQPQH
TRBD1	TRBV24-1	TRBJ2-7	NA	ATSPGQGVWY
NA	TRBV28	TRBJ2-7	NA	ASSFQRVSYEQY
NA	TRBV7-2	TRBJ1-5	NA	ASSLEQGKSQPQH
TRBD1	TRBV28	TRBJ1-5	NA	ASSSPGQSYQPQH
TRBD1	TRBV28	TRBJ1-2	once	ASRRQGGGYT
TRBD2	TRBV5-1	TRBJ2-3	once	ASSLAGVTSGEARDTQY
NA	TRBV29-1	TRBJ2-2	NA	SVGGGPGLTNTGELF
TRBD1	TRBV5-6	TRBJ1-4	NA	ASSLMGQNEKLF
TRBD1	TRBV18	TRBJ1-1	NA	ASSERQGNTEAF